This T cell receptor (beta chain) was recorded in a study of blood T cells in healthy people across ages. Alongside a J-beta primer mix, a sample-barcoded 5' primer served in a second PCR lasting about 7 to 11 cycles. TCRdb re-called the 5' RACE reads with MiXCR, one entry per CDR3 protein. The data contain about 580,000 distinct CDR3 sequences, about 45% of them singletons. The ends were cut back, 1 base at V and 6 bases at J, with 14 bases in the middle. The germline V gene encodes CDR1 SGHTA and CDR2 FQGNSA. The CDR3 is made up of 15 amino acids. This sequence was found in a man older than 75 in good health. The rearrangement links TRBV7-2 to TRBJ2-3, with D unclear. Sequencing was done on a sample of blood. The CDR3 sequence is CASSLGRPLGDTQYF. The CDR3 DNA follows: TGTGCCAGCAGCTTAGGCCGACCCCTAGGGGATACGCAGTATTTT.